The 3 T cell receptor beta chains in this list originate from one sample, sequenced in a study of T cells expressing NK-cell markers. TCRdb reprocessed the 5' RACE reads and reports one entry per CDR3 protein, with no DNA. Its table records 440,000 or so distinct CDR3 sequences. The sample comprised blood T cells: a sorted CD56 or NKG2C T cell subset, CD4+ or CD8+ T cells, or bulk PBMC T cells (not recorded which). These receptors were collected from a woman aged 18-70 years in good health.

The chain combines TRBV20-1 with TRBJ2-7; TCRdb names TRBD1, which stays unverified in the absence of DNA. Germline V gene lookup returns CDR1 DFQATT and CDR2 SNEGSKA (reference sequence). The CDR3 covers 15 residues. The CDR3: CSAPGQGTTSYEQYF.

The rearrangement uses TRBV12-3 or TRBV12-4 and TRBJ2-2; TCRdb outputs TRBD1, but without DNA this stays unchecked. The CDR3 extends over 16 amino acids. The CDR3 sequence is CASSPPGQELTGELFF.

This chain connects TRBV9 to TRBJ2-1; the TRBD2 assignment by TCRdb is unverifiable without DNA. This CDR3 has 15 amino acids. Germline CDR1 reads SGDLS; CDR2 reads YYNGEE. The CDR3 protein is CASSVVLAGGNEQFF.